One sample yielded the 21 T cell receptor beta chains listed below, sequenced in a study of metastatic and nonmetastatic thyroid tumors. Using MiXCR, TCRdb reanalyzed the PCR reads. The sample has about 50,000 clones; 4% to 5% are singletons. Thyroid surgery was preceded by no treatment in any patient. The sequenced material came from blood. All receptors derive from a female donor with papillary thyroid cancer or a benign thyroid nodule (not recorded which). Some clones in this sample may be carry-over from other donors' samples.

This clone was seen at least ten times. The J gene is TRBJ2-7, the V gene TRBV7-8, with D possibly matching TRBD2 (5 bases). This CDR3 spans 13 amino acids. Germline lookup yields CDR1 SGHVS and CDR2 FQNEAQ. V was cut by 1 base and J by 6 bases, with 10 bases left in between. The CDR3 region is CASSLDRAAEQYF. The CDR3 DNA reads as TGTGCCAGCAGCTTAGATCGAGCGGCCGAGCAGTACTTC.

At least ten counts were recorded for this clone. The chain's CDR3 is CASSDPGRNQPQHF. As DNA, the CDR3 is TGCGCCAGCAGTGACCCAGGGCGCAATCAGCCCCAGCATTTT. V is TRBV10-2 and J is TRBJ1-5, with D maybe TRBD1 (5 bases). V lost 3 bases and J lost 2, with 8 bases in between. Per the germline V gene, CDR1 is WSHSY and CDR2 is SAAADI. The CDR3 runs 14 residues.

There are many counts of this clone. V is TRBV19 and J is TRBJ2-5; D unclear. CDR3 length: 15 residues. Trimming cost V 0 bases and J 1 base, with 9 bases left between them. CDR1 and CDR2 (germline): LNHDA, SQIVND (reference sequence). The CDR3 here is CASSIEGQIQETQYF. In DNA, the CDR3 is TGTGCCAGTAGTATAGAAGGCCAGATCCAAGAGACCCAGTACTTC.

There are a few counts of this clone. A single base separates this from a much larger clone, so it may be a read error. The J gene is TRBJ1-1, the V gene TRBV29-1; 7 bases agree with TRBD1. Germline V gives CDR1 SQVTM, CDR2 ANQGSEA. V shed 2 bases and J 6 bases; nucleotides not matched to a gene: 6. The CDR3 extends over 13 amino acids. CDR3 sequence reads: CSVEHGTVPEAFF. The CDR3 DNA reads TGCAGCGTTGAACACGGGACAGTGCCTGAAGCTTTCTTT.

V is TRBV6-2 or TRBV6-3 and J is TRBJ2-1; 9 bases agree with TRBD1. The CDR3 runs 17 residues. V shed 5 bases and J 8 bases; nucleotides not matched to a gene: 16. Per the germline V gene, CDR1 is MNHEY and CDR2 is SVGEGT. As DNA, the CDR3 is TGTGCCAGCAGTCGGATGGGAGTGGGACAGGGTTTCCATGAGCAGTTCTTC. Amino acids: CASSRMGVGQGFHEQFF.

Of note for this clone: At one end, the junction sequence differs from germline, possibly due to a read error. This chain uses TRBV6-1 with TRBJ2-3, with unresolved D. Germline loops: CDR1 MNHNS, CDR2 SASEGT. This CDR3 contains 13 residues. Written as DNA, the CDR3 is TGTGCCAGATACCCACCCACTTTAGATACGCAGTACTTT. Amino acid sequence: CARYPPTLDTQYF.

This clone was found a few times. The rearrangement uses TRBV14 and TRBJ2-3, with D possibly TRBD1 on 6 matching bases. Germline V gene data show CDR1 as SGHDN and CDR2 as FVKESK. CDR3 size: 16 residues. The ends were cut back, 5 bases at V and 0 bases at J, with 15 bases in the middle. CDR3 DNA: TGTGCCAGCAGCAAAACAGGGATCCCTAGCACAGATACGCAGTATTTT. This translates into CASSKTGIPSTDTQYF.

This clone was counted ten times or more. The chain joins TRBV7-9 to TRBJ2-1; no reliable D call. The germline gives CDR1 SEHNR, CDR2 FQNEAQ (reference sequence). The CDR3 totals 14 residues. V was trimmed by 0 bases and J by 3 bases, leaving 6 bases between them. The DNA for the CDR3 is TGTGCCAGCAGCTTAGCGGGGATCTACAATGAGCAGTTCTTC. The encoded protein is CASSLAGIYNEQFF.

Comments on this clone: A much larger clonotype is one base distant, so this may be a read error. The chain links TRBV3-1 to TRBJ1-1, with D possibly matching TRBD1 (5 bases). Per the germline V gene, CDR1 is LGHDT and CDR2 is YNNKEL (reference sequence). The CDR3 runs 15 residues. The CDR3: CASSVQGVPNTEALF. The CDR3 region has the DNA TGTGCCAGCAGCGTTCAGGGTGTTCCCAACACTGAAGCTTTATTT.

This clone has a count of ten or more. This chain joins TRBV4-1 and TRBJ1-4; D remains ambiguous. V was shortened by 1 base and J by 8 bases, with 17 bases between the two germline ends. Germline CDR1 MGHRA, CDR2 YSYEKL. CDR3 size: 16 residues. The CDR3 sequence: CASSQVFGETREKLFF. The CDR3 nucleotides are TGCGCCAGCAGCCAAGTATTCGGGGAAACTCGGGAAAAACTGTTTTTT.

This clone has at least ten counts. This chain links TRBV5-1 with TRBJ2-7; 7 bases are shared with TRBD2. The CDR3 length is 15 residues. The J segment lost 5 bases and the V segment lost 0 bases, leaving 8 bases of the junction unmatched. CDR1 SGHRS and CDR2 YFSETQ come from the germline V gene. The chain's CDR3 is CASSLDGGSGNEQYF. The CDR3 DNA reads TGCGCCAGCAGCTTGGATGGCGGGAGTGGCAACGAGCAGTACTTC.

This clone showed up many times. The rearrangement links TRBV20-1 to TRBJ2-3, with D perhaps given as TRBD1 or TRBD2 (5 bases each). Germline V gene lookup returns CDR1 DFQATT and CDR2 SNEGSKA (reference sequence). Trimming removed 2 bases from V and 4 bases from J, with 16 bases in between. The CDR3 runs to 15 residues. CDR3 sequence (DNA): TGCAGTGCTAGATCCAGAAAAGGGGAGTCAGATACGCAGTATTTT. Its protein is CSARSRKGESDTQYF.

The CDR3 spells CASSGQGPISGANVLTF. CDR3 DNA sequence: TGTGCCAGCAGTGGACAGGGGCCTATCTCTGGGGCCAACGTCCTGACTTTC. The chain links TRBV6-1 to TRBJ2-6, with TRBD1 identical over 8 bases. This CDR3 spans 17 amino acids. The germline V gene encodes CDR1 MNHNS and CDR2 SASEGT. V was pared by 4 bases and J by 0 bases, with 5 bases of the junction left unmatched.

This clone was recorded many times. The chain combines TRBV7-9 with TRBJ1-4; D unclear. The CDR3 has 13 residues. V dropped 4 bases and J dropped 8 bases, with 11 bases sitting between them. Germline lookup yields CDR1 SEHNR and CDR2 FQNEAQ (reference sequence). CDR3 DNA sequence: TGTGCCAGCAGCTCTGGGGTCGCGGAAAAACTGTTTTTT. Amino acids: CASSSGVAEKLFF.

Details on this clone: Being one base from a much bigger clone, this may be a read error. The V gene is TRBV29-1, the J gene TRBJ2-5; D gene uncertain. Germline values: CDR1 SQVTM, CDR2 ANQGSEA. The CDR3 is 13 amino acids. The CDR3 is CSVDEEFGETHYF. The CDR3 DNA sequence: TGCAGCGTTGATGAGGAGTTCGGAGAGACCCATTACTTC.

This clone ranks as medium-sized. V gene TRBV6-2 or TRBV6-3 combines with J gene TRBJ2-1; D is unclear. Germline CDR1 and CDR2: MNHEY and SVGEGT. CDR3 size: 11 residues. Between the trimmed V and J ends, which lost 5 bases and 5 bases, there was a span of 4 bases. DNA for the CDR3: TGTGCCAGCAGTCCTAACAATGAGCAGTTCTTC. Translation: CASSPNNEQFF.

This clone occurred many times. The chain couples TRBV6-7 to TRBJ1-2, with D hard to call. TRBV6-7 is treated as an ORF (open reading frame) with a function not yet certain. The V end lost 7 bases, the J end lost 0 bases, and 15 bases lay between the germline ends. The CDR3 loop spans 15 amino acids. This chain's CDR3 is CASIPYKTTNYGYTF. The CDR3 nucleotides are TGTGCCAGCATACCGTATAAGACAACTAACTATGGCTACACCTTC.

This clone has at least ten counts. The rearrangement uses TRBV6-1 and TRBJ1-2; TRBD1 agrees at 7 bases. Germline values: CDR1 MNHNS, CDR2 SASEGT. V was clipped by 5 bases and J by 3 bases; unmatched bases: 9. The CDR3 totals 15 residues. DNA of the CDR3: TGTGCCAGCAGTCACCGGGACAGTCCTCACTATGGCTACACCTTC. Its translation: CASSHRDSPHYGYTF.

As to this clone: A read error may explain this, as a much larger clone is one base away. The sample carries other DNA sequences with the same CDR3. The J gene is TRBJ2-7, the V gene TRBV5-6; the match to TRBD2 covers 10 bases. Germline CDR1 is SGHDT and CDR2 is YYEEEE. This CDR3 is 14 amino acids long. The CDR3 coding sequence is TGTGCAAGCAGCTTGGGGACTAGCGCGTACGAGCAGTACTTC. It specifies CASSLGTSAYEQYF.

This clone was observed many times. The rearrangement uses TRBV19 and TRBJ2-7; TRBD1 matches at 8 bases. The CDR3 consists of 13 residues. J was trimmed by 5 bases and V by 7 bases; bases with no gene match: 7. Germline CDR1 reads LNHDA; CDR2 reads SQIVND (reference sequence). The CDR3 protein is CASKRQGMDEQYF. The CDR3 nucleotides are TGTGCCAGTAAGCGACAGGGGATGGACGAGCAGTACTTC.

This clone was recorded many times. The chain has TRBV27 and TRBJ2-1; D is undetermined. Germline CDR1 and CDR2: MNHEY and SMNVEV (reference sequence). Trimming took 7 bases from V and 4 from J, leaving 11 bases between them. This CDR3 spans 13 amino acids. The CDR3 DNA is TGTGCCAGCACCAATGGGGTTTACAATGAGCAGTTCTTC. Translation: CASTNGVYNEQFF.